This TCR beta chain was recovered during a study of blood T cell repertoires in COVID-19. Study-level information: T cells, B-cell-depleted T cells, or PBMCs provided the cDNA or gDNA that served as material.

This CDR3 region has 15 residues. From germline, CDR1 is SEHNR and CDR2 FQNEAQ (reference sequence). The trim removed 11 bases at V and 3 bases at J, leaving 13 bases unmatched. Cohort 3 donors counted as recovered after two negative PCRs, clearance, or resolved symptoms. Measured with immunoSEQ multiplex PCR; TCRdb has only the in-frame clones, and not every one. This sample has nearly 200,000 clones, with more than 80% found just once. V is TRBV7-9 and J is TRBJ1-3, with TRBD1 identical over 7 bases. The sequence derives from a woman between 18 and 29 years old who had recovered from COVID-19. The sequencing sample was made of PBMCs or T cells enriched from blood (not recorded which). The CDR3 coding sequence is TGTGCCTGGGGGGCCGGGGACAGCTTTGGAAACACCATATATTTT. Its protein is CAWGAGDSFGNTIYF.